Described below is a single TCR beta chain sequence and its context. The CDR3 sequence is 16 residues long. The V gene end was trimmed by 1 base and the J gene end by 5 bases; junction bases not matched to a gene: 5. The germline CDR1 and CDR2 sequences are SGDLS and YYNGEE. The entry originates in a study of PD-L1 blockade in urothelial cancer. Study context: Patients had undergone 0 to 3 prior chemotherapy regimens.

Time point meaning: peripheral blood 6 weeks after treatment start. Patients were diagnosed with urothelial carcinoma, either locally advanced or metastatic. Profiling relied on immunoSEQ multiplex PCR, and the TCRdb table lists in-frame clones only, not all of them. The data show 35,000 to 55,000 clones, 83% seen once. The gene calls are TRBV9 and TRBJ2-1; 11 nucleotides align to TRBD2. The receptor was isolated from a man in his 60s with urothelial cancer. The input for sequencing was PBMCs, taken around atezolizumab (anti-PD-L1) treatment. CDR3 residues: CASSVFSGGDNNEQFF. CDR3 sequence (DNA): TGTGCCAGCAGCGTATTTAGCGGGGGGGACAACAATGAGCAGTTCTTC.